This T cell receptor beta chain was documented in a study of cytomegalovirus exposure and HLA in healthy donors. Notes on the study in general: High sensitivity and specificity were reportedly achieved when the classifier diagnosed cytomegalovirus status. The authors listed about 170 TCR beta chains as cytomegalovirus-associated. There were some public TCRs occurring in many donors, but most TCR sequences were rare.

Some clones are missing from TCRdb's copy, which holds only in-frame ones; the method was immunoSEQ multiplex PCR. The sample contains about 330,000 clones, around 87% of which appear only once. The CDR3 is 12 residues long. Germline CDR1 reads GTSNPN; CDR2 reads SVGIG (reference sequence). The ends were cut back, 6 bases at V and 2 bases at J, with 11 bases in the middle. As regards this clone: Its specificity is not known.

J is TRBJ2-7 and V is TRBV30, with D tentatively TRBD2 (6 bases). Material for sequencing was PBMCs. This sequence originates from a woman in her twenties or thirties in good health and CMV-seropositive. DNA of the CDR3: TGTGCCTGTTATAGCGGAGCCTACGAGCAGTACTTC. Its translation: CACYSGAYEQYF.